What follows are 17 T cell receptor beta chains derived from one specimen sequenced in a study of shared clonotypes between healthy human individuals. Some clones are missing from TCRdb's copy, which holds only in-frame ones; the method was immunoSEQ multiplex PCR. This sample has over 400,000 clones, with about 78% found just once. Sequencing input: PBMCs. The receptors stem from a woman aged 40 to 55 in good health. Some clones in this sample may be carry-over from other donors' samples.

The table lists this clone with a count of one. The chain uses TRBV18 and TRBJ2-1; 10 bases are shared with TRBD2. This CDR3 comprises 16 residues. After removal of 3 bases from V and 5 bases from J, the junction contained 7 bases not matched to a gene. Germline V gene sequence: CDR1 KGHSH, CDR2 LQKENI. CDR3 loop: CASSPPALAGDNEQFF. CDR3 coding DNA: TGTGCCAGCTCACCTCCCGCCCTAGCGGGAGACAATGAGCAGTTCTTC.

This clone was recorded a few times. In DNA form, the CDR3 reads TGTGCCAGCAGCCTCCGACAGGGGTTGGGAGAGACCCAGTACTTC. Its translation is CASSLRQGLGETQYF. V is TRBV5-5 and J is TRBJ2-5, with 8 bases aligning to TRBD1. Germline CDR1 SGHKS, CDR2 YYEKEE (reference sequence). J was trimmed by 4 bases and V by 4 bases; bases with no gene match: 9. The CDR3 has 15 amino acids.

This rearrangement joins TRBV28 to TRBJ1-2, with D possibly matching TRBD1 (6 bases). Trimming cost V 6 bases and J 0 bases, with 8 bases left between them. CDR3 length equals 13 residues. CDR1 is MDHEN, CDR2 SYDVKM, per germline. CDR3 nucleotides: TGTGCCAGCAGGGACAGACCTAACTATGGCTACACCTTC. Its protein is CASRDRPNYGYTF.

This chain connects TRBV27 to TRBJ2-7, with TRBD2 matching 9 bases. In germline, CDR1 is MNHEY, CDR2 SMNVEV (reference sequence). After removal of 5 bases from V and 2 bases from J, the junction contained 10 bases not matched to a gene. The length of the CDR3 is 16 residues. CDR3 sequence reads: CASSGLAGLVTYEQYF. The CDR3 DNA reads TGTGCCAGCAGTGGGCTAGCGGGATTAGTAACCTACGAGCAGTACTTC.

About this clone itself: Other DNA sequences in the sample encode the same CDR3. As DNA, the CDR3 is TGTGCCAGCAGCTTGGAGTCAGGTGGAATGCCGTTCTTC. Its protein product is CASSLESGGMPFF. The chain has TRBV7-2 and TRBJ2-1, with D uncertain. CDR1 and CDR2 (germline): SGHTA, FQGNSA. The CDR3 length is 13 residues. Deletions cut 3 bases from V and 15 bases from J, with 18 bases between.

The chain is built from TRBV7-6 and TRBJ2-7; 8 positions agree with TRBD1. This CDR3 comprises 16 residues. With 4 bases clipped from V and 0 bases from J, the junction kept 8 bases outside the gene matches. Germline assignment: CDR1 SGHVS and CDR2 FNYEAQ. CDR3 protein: CASSSQGGGVSYEQYF. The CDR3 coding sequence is TGTGCCAGCAGCTCACAGGGGGGAGGTGTCTCCTACGAGCAGTACTTC.

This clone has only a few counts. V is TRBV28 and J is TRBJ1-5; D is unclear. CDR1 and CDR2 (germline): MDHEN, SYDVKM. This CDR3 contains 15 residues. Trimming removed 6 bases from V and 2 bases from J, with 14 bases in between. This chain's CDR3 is CASSKGLRGNQPQHF. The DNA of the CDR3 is TGTGCCAGCAGCAAAGGTTTGAGGGGCAATCAGCCCCAGCATTTT. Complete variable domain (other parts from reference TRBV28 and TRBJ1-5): DVKVTQSSRYLVKRTGEKVFLECVQDMDHENMFWYRQDPGLGLRLIYFSYDVKMKEKGDIPEGYSVSREKKERFSLILESASTNQTSMYLCASSKGLRGNQPQHFGDGTRLSIL.

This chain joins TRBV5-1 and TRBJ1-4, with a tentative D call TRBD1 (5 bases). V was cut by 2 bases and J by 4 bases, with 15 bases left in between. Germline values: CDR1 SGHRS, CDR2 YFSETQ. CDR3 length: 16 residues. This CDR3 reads CASSLNVGGNNEKLFF. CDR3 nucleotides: TGCGCCAGCAGCTTAAATGTTGGGGGGAATAATGAAAAACTGTTTTTT.

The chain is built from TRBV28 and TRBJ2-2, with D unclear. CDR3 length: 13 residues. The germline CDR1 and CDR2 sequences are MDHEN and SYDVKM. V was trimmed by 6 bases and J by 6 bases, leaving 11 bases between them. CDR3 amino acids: CASSPVVAGELFF. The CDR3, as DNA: TGTGCCAGCAGCCCGGTAGTGGCCGGGGAGCTGTTTTTT.

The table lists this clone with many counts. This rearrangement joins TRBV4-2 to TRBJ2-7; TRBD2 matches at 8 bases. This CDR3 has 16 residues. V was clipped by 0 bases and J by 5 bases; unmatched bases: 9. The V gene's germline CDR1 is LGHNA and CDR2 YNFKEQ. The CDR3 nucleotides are TGTGCCAGCAGCCAAGATTTAGGGAGCGGGAGAGACGAGCAGTACTTC. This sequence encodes CASSQDLGSGRDEQYF.

The CDR3 bases are TGTGCCAGCAGTCCGCACCCGGGACGGCAAGAGACCCAGTACTTC. Residues: CASSPHPGRQETQYF. V is TRBV28 and J is TRBJ2-5, with D perhaps given as TRBD1 or TRBD2 (5 bases each). V was shortened by 5 bases and J by 2 bases, with 15 bases between the two germline ends. The CDR3 totals 15 residues. Germline assignment: CDR1 MDHEN and CDR2 SYDVKM.

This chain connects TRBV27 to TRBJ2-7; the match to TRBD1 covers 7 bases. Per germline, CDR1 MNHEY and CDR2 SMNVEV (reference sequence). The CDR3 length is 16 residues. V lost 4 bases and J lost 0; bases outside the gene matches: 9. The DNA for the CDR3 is TGTGCCAGCAGTTACGGGACCCCAGGGGGCTCCTACGAGCAGTACTTC. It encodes CASSYGTPGGSYEQYF.

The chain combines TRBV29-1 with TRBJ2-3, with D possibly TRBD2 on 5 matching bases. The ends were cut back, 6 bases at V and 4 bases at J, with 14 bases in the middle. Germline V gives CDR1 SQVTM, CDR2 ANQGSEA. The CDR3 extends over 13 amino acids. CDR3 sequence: CSVGLGGADTQYF. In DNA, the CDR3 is TGCAGCGTCGGACTTGGTGGCGCAGATACGCAGTATTTT.

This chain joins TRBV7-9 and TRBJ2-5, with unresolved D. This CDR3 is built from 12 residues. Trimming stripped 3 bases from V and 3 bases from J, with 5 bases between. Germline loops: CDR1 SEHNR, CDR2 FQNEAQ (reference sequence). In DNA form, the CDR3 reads TGTGCCAGCAGCTTTGGGGAAGAGACCCAGTACTTC. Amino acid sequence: CASSFGEETQYF.

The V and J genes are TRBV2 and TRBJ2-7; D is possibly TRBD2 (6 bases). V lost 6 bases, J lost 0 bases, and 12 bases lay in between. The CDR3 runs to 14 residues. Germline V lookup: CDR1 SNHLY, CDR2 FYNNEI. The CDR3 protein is CASRGGRSSYEQYF. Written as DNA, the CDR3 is TGTGCCAGCAGGGGGGGACGGAGCTCCTACGAGCAGTACTTC.

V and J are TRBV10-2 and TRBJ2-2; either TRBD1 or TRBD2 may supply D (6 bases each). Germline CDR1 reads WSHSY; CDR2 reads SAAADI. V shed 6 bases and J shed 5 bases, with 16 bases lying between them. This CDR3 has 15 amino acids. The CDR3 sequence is CASSKGLRGTGELFF. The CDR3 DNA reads TGCGCCAGCAGCAAGGGACTTAGGGGGACCGGGGAGCTGTTTTTT.

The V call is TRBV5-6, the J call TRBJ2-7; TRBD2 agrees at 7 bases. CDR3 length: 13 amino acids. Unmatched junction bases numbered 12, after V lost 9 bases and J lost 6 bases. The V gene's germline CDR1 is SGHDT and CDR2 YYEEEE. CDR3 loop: CATQPAGRGEQYF. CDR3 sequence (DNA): TGTGCCACCCAACCGGCAGGGAGGGGCGAGCAGTACTTC.